The source of this T cell receptor beta chain is a study of cytomegalovirus exposure and HLA in healthy donors. Concerning this clone: What it binds is unknown.

60 Vbeta and 13 Jbeta primers were used in PCR. TCRdb's table, derived via immunoSEQ multiplex PCR, lists solely in-frame clones and lacks some. Found here are 150,000 to 200,000 clones, approximately 80% of them singletons; the top ten hold 9% to 10%. Notes on the study in general: Rarity characterized most TCR sequences, yet some public TCRs appeared in many donors. In a later analysis, an Asian-associated ancestry cluster reportedly showed fewer N-insertions than the roughly 710-donor mean.

Trimming removed 3 bases from V and 1 base from J; junction bases left unmatched: 6. Germline V gene sequence: CDR1 SGHNT, CDR2 YYREEE (reference sequence). This CDR3 has 18 amino acids. The chain combines TRBV5-4 with TRBJ2-3, with 15 bases identical to TRBD2. The sequence was collected from a man aged 18 to 30 in good health and CMV-seropositive. Sequencing was performed on PBMCs. CDR3 DNA: TGTGCCAGCAGCTCCGGACTAGCGGGAGGGCCGCGCACAGATACGCAGTATTTT. Amino acids: CASSSGLAGGPRTDTQYF.